Sequencing of this T cell receptor beta chain was carried out in a study of T-cell reconstitution after alpha-beta-depleted transplantation in children. This clonotype turned up a few times. V was trimmed by 5 bases and J by 4 bases, leaving 14 bases between them. Germline loops: CDR1 SGHVS, CDR2 FNYEAQ. CDR3 length equals 14 residues. Using unique molecular identifiers, the investigators prepared the TCRbeta library. Via MiXCR, TCRdb re-called the PCR reads, giving one row per CDR3 protein. The sample consists of about 600,000 distinct CDR3 sequences, 10% to 13% of them appearing once. V and J are TRBV7-6 and TRBJ2-5; the D is unclear. The TCR comes from a human donor who donated a stem cell graft to a child with acute myeloid leukemia. The material was PBMCs from the stem cell graft donor, obtained from the stem cell graft. CDR3 protein: CASSPRVGVETQYF. The CDR3 DNA is TGTGCCAGCAGCCCCAGAGTTGGAGTAGAGACCCAGTACTTC.